The 5 T cell receptor beta chains presented below share a single source sample, sequenced in a study of shared clonotypes between healthy human individuals. The repertoire was sequenced with immunoSEQ multiplex PCR; TCRdb's copy has only in-frame clones and lacks some. The repertoire consists of 850,000 to 1,200,000 clones, with about 77% occurring once and the leading ten covering about 1.5%. The specimen was memory CD4+ T cells sorted from blood. The subset denotes: CD45RA-negative fraction. The source of these receptors is a man aged 18-30 years in good health.

The chain joins TRBV10-3 to TRBJ2-5; 8 positions agree with TRBD1. This CDR3 comprises 13 residues. CDR1 is ENHRY, CDR2 SYGVKD, per germline. V shed 5 bases and J 5 bases; nucleotides not matched to a gene: 4. CDR3 in DNA: TGTGCCATCAGTCAGGGGGCGCGGGAGACCCAGTACTTC. Protein: CAISQGARETQYF.

The genes are TRBV5-5 and TRBJ1-2; 8 positions agree with TRBD1. Trimming removed 4 bases from V and 6 bases from J; junction bases left unmatched: 11. The CDR3 contains 15 residues. The V gene's germline CDR1 is SGHKS and CDR2 YYEKEE (reference sequence). CDR3 nucleotides: TGTGCCAGCAGCGTGTCTTCAGGGGGCGTTGATGGCTACACCTTC. It codes for CASSVSSGGVDGYTF.

This clone was recorded once. The chain has TRBV5-1 and TRBJ2-5; the match to TRBD2 covers 9 bases. This CDR3 spans 15 amino acids. V trimming: 5 bases; J trimming: 2 bases; junction bases outside the gene matches: 7. Germline V gives CDR1 SGHRS, CDR2 YFSETQ. CDR3 residues: CASRPRTSAQETQYF. The CDR3 DNA follows: TGCGCCAGCAGACCCAGGACTAGCGCGCAAGAGACCCAGTACTTC.

The rearrangement uses TRBV5-1 and TRBJ2-3; 13 bases line up with TRBD2. CDR1 and CDR2 from the germline V gene are SGHRS and YFSETQ. The V segment lost 3 bases and the J segment 2 bases; nucleotides outside the gene matches: 3. The CDR3 extends over 16 amino acids. The CDR3 loop is CASSWGTSGNTDTQYF. The CDR3 nucleotides read TGCGCCAGCAGCTGGGGGACTAGCGGGAACACAGATACGCAGTATTTT.

This clone was detected only a few times. The chain combines TRBV6-5 with TRBJ1-1; 9 positions match TRBD1. V lost 2 bases to trimming and J lost 3 bases; unmatched junction nucleotides: 1. Per the germline V gene, CDR1 is MNHEY and CDR2 is SVGAGI. CDR3 length: 14 amino acids. The CDR3: CASSYRTGDTEAFF. CDR3 DNA: TGTGCCAGCAGTTACAGGACAGGGGACACTGAAGCTTTCTTT.